The clone carrying this T cell receptor (beta chain) came up many times. Its antigen remains unidentified. TCRdb fed the 5' RACE reads into MiXCR, producing one record per CDR3 protein. There are hundreds of thousands of distinct CDR3 sequences in the sample; about 9.4% occur only once, and 0.8% to 1% lies in the top ten. The data belong to a study of identical twins. Study-level results: In cord blood, abundant beta clonotypes had fewer insertions; memory showed no trend.

The CDR3 is made up of 12 amino acids. V dropped 3 bases and J dropped 0 bases, with 5 bases sitting between them. The V gene's germline CDR1 is SQVTM and CDR2 ANQGSEA. Another study also made use of these data, one on yellow fever vaccine responses in identical twins. That report adds: Vaccine-induced T cell responses in twins were reportedly observed to appear partly convergent, partly personalized.

This clonotype was sampled from a woman younger than 35 in good health. V is TRBV29-1 and J is TRBJ1-1; unclear D gene. The sample taken for sequencing was PBMCs. The CDR3 coding sequence is TGCAGCGTTGATCTTATGAACACTGAAGCTTTCTTT. Encoded protein: CSVDLMNTEAFF.